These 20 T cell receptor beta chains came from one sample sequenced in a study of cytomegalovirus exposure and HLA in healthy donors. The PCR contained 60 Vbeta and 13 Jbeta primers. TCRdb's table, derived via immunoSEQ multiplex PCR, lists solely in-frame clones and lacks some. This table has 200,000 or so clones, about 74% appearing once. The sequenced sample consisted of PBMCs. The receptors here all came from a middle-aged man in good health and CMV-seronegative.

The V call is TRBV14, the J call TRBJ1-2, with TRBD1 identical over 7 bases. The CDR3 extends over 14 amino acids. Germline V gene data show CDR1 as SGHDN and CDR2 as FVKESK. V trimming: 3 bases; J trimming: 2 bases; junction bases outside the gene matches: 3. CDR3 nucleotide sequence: TGTGCCAGCAGCCAGCAGACAGGGAACTATGGCTACACCTTC. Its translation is CASSQQTGNYGYTF.

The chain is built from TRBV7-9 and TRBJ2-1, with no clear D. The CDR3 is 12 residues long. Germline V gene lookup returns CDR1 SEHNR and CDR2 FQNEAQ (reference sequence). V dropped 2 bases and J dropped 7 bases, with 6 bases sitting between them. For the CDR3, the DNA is TGTGCCAGCAGCTTATACGGTAATGAGCAGTTCTTC. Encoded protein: CASSLYGNEQFF.

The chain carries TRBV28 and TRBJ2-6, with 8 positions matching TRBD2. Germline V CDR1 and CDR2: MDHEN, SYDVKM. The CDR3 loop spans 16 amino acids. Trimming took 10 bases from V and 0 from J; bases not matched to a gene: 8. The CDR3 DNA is TGTGCCACCCCGGGAGGGGGGAGCTCTGGGGCCAACGTCCTGACTTTC. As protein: CATPGGGSSGANVLTF.

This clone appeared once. CDR3 DNA sequence: TGTGCCACCAGCAGAGGCGGGGACCCTATCTATGGCTACACCTTC. It codes for CATSRGGDPIYGYTF. The rearrangement joins TRBV15 to TRBJ1-2; tentative D call: TRBD1 (5 bases). Germline CDR1 LNHNV, CDR2 YYDKDF (reference sequence). Trimming cost V 1 base and J 4 bases, with 13 bases left between them. This CDR3 is built from 15 residues.

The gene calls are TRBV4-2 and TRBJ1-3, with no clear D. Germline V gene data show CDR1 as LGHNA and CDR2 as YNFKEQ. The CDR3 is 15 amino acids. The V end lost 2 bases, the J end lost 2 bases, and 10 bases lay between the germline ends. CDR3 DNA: TGTGCCAGCAGCCAACGAGGCTCCCCTGGAAACACCATATATTTT. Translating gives CASSQRGSPGNTIYF.

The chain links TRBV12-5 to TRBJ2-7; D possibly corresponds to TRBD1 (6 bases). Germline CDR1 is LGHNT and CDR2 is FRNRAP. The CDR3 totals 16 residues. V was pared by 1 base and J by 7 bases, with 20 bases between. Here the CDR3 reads CASGLGGGSAMREQYF. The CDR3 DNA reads TGTGCTAGTGGTTTGGGTGGGGGCAGCGCAATGCGGGAGCAGTACTTC.

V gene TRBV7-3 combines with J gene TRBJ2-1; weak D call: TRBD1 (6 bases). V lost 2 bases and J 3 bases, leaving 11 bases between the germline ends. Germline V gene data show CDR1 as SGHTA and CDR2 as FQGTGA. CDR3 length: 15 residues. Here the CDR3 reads CASSLSAGVYNEQFF. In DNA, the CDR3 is TGTGCCAGCAGCTTATCGGCAGGGGTCTACAATGAGCAGTTCTTC. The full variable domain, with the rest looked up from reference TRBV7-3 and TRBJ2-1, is GAGVSQTPSNKVTEKGKYVELRCDPISGHTALYWYRQSLGQGPEFLIYFQGTGAADDSGLPNDRFFAVRPEGSVSTLKIQRTERGDSAVYLCASSLSAGVYNEQFFGPGTRLTVL.

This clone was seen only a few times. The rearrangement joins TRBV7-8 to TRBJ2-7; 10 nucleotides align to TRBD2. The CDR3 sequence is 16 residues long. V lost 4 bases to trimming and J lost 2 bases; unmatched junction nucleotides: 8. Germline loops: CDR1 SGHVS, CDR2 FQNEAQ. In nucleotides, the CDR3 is TGTGCCAGCAGCTCCTTTCCTAGCGGGGGAACCTACGAGCAGTACTTC. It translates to CASSSFPSGGTYEQYF.

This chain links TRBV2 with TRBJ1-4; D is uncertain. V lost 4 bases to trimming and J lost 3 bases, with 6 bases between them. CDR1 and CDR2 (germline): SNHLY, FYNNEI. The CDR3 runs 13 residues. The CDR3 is CASSGQSNEKLFF. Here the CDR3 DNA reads TGTGCCAGCAGTGGGCAGTCTAATGAAAAACTGTTTTTT.

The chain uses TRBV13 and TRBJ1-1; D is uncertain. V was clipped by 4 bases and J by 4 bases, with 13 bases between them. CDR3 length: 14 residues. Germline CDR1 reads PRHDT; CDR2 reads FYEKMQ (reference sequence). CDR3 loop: CASSYSQFRTEAFF. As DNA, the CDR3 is TGTGCCAGCAGCTATAGCCAGTTCCGCACTGAAGCTTTCTTT.

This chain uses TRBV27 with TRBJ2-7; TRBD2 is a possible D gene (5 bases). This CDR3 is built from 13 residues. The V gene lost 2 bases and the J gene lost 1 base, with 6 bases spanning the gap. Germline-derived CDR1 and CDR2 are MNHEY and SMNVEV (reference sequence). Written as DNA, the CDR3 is TGTGCCAGCAGTTTAAGAGGGTCCTACGAGCAGTACTTC. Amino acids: CASSLRGSYEQYF.

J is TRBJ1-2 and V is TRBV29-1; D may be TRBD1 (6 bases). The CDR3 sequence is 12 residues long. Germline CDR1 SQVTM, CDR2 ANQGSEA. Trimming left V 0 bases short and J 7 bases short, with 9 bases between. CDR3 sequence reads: CSVEEGARGYTF. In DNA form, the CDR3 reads TGCAGCGTTGAAGAGGGGGCGCGTGGCTACACCTTC.

The CDR3 nucleotides are TGTGCCAGCAGCCTCAACCATCGACTAGCGGGGCATAGAGGTGAGCAGTTCTTC. It yields the protein CASSLNHRLAGHRGEQFF. The chain links TRBV11-2 to TRBJ2-1, with 11 bases fitting TRBD2. The CDR3 has 18 residues. Per germline, CDR1 SGHAT and CDR2 FQNNGV. The junction had 18 bases not matched to a gene; V was cut back by 5 bases and J by 9 bases.

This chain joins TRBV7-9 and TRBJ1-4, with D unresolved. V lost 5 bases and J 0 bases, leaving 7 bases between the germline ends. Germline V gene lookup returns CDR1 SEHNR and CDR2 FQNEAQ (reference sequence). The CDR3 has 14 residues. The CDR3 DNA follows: TGTGCCAGCAGCCTTTATGCAACTAATGAAAAACTGTTTTTT. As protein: CASSLYATNEKLFF.

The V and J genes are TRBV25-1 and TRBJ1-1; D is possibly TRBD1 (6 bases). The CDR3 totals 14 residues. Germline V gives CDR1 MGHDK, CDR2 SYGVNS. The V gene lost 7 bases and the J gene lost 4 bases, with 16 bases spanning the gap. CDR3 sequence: CASTRNRESTEAFF. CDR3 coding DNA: TGTGCCAGCACTAGGAACAGGGAGAGCACTGAAGCTTTCTTT.

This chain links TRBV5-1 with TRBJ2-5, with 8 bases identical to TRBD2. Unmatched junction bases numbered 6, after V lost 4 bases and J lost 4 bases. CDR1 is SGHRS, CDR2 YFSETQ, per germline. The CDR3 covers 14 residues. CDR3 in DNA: TGCGCCAGCAGCGTCGGGAGGGCAGGAGAGACCCAGTACTTC. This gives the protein CASSVGRAGETQYF.

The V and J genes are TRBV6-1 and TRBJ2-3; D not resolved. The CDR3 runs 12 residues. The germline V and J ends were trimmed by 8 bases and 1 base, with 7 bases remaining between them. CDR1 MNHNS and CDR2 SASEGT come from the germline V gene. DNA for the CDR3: TGTGCCAGCGATCAGGGCACAGATACGCAGTATTTT. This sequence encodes CASDQGTDTQYF.

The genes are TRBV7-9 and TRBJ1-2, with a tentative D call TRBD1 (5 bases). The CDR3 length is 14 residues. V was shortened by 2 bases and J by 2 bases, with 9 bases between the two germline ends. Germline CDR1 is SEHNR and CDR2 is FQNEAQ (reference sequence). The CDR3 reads CASSLSDINYGYTF. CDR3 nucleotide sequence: TGTGCCAGCAGCTTATCGGACATAAACTATGGCTACACCTTC.

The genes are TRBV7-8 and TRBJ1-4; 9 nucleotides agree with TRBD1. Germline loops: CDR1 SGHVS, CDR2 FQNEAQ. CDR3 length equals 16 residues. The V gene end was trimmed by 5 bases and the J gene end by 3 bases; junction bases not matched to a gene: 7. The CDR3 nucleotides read TGTGCCAGCAGCCCCATTAGGGACAGGGCTAATGAAAAACTGTTTTTT. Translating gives CASSPIRDRANEKLFF. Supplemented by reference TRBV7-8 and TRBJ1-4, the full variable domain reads GAGVSQSPRYKVAKRGQDVALRCDPISGHVSLFWYQQALGQGPEFLTYFQNEAQLDKSGLPSDRFFAERPEGSVSTLKIQRTQQEDSAVYLCASSPIRDRANEKLFFGSGTQLSVL.

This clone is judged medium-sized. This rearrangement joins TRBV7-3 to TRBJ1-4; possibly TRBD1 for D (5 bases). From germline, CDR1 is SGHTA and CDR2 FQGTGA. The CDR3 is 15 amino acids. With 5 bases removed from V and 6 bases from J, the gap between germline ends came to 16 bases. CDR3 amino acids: CASSTPDSGDEKLFF. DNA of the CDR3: TGTGCCAGCAGCACCCCCGACAGTGGGGATGAAAAACTGTTTTTT.